This passage covers 4 T cell receptor beta chains from one sample sequenced in a study of T-cell memory formation after mild COVID-19. TCRdb called the 5' RACE reads again in MiXCR, with one record for every CDR3 protein. The sample lists some 350,000 distinct CDR3 sequences; around a sixth were seen once. The sample was PBMCs or a T cell subset sorted from them (not recorded which). These receptors were collected from a man aged 18 to 29 who had mild COVID-19 (a few samples of this study predate the infection). Cell type and time point are not known.

This clonotype was seen many times. The genes are TRBV11-1 and TRBJ2-5, with no clear D. The ends were cut back, 2 bases at V and 1 base at J, with 11 bases in the middle. The CDR3 length is 15 residues. The germline V gene encodes CDR1 SGHAT and CDR2 FQDESV (reference sequence). The CDR3 is CASSLQAPIQETQYF. The CDR3, as DNA: TGTGCCAGCAGCTTACAGGCGCCCATCCAAGAGACCCAGTACTTC.

The rearrangement links TRBV27 to TRBJ1-5, with TRBD1 matching 8 bases. CDR1 MNHEY and CDR2 SMNVEV come from the germline V gene (reference sequence). Trimming cost V 7 bases and J 7 bases; bases outside gene matches: 24. The CDR3 sequence is 19 residues long. The CDR3: CASKPSAGQGFSGWQPQHF. DNA for the CDR3: TGTGCCAGCAAACCAAGCGCCGGACAGGGTTTTTCCGGGTGGCAGCCCCAGCATTTT.

This clonotype was seen more than once but under ten times. This rearrangement joins TRBV20-1 to TRBJ2-5; possible D gene TRBD2, 6 bases. Trimming shortened V by 1 base and J by 5 bases, and 8 bases separated the two germline ends. Germline values: CDR1 DFQATT, CDR2 SNEGSKA (reference sequence). The CDR3 is 12 amino acids. The CDR3 sequence is CSARGGVETQYF. CDR3 DNA: TGCAGTGCTAGAGGGGGGGTGGAGACCCAGTACTTC.

The table lists this clonotype with a few counts. The chain couples TRBV21-1 to TRBJ2-3; the D call of TRBD1 is as the table states it, not checked on the DNA. TRBV21-1 is tagged as a pseudogene. CDR3 length: 16 residues. The CDR3 protein is CASSNRHFRGADTQYF. The CDR3 DNA sequence: TGTGCCAGCAGCAACCGCCATTTCAGGGGTGCAGATACGCAGTATTTT.